This T cell receptor beta chain appears in the sequencing data of a study of T cells in Graves' hyperthyroidism and ophthalmopathy (dated by TCRdb to about 2019). About the full investigation: Peripheral blood was collected at initial diagnosis, before any treatment. In addition, the study compared T-cell repertoires in thyroid tissue and in blood from six Graves' hyperthyroidism patients. Following sampling, methimazole starting at 30 mg daily was given to hyperthyroidism patients, and high-dose intravenous methylprednisolone was given to ophthalmopathy patients. According to the paper, TCR Vbeta CDR3 sequencing was carried out on around 140 peripheral blood samples, which came from fewer than 50 ophthalmopathy, around 75 hyperthyroidism and approximately 17 progressor patients. The 75 to 100 discovery patients were divided at random into training and test sets in a 7:3 ratio. To identify distinguishing TCR V-J signatures, a discovery cohort of roughly 100 patients was used, comprising 43 with Graves' ophthalmopathy and 55 to 65 with stable Graves' hyperthyroidism. Whether ophthalmopathy could be predicted prospectively was tested in an independent validation cohort made up of roughly 19 hyperthyroidism patients plus 17 patients who later progressed to ophthalmopathy. Points the paper makes about the study in general: In validation, the model predicted progression to ophthalmopathy with around 71% sensitivity and 72% to 75% specificity, a median of around 6.6 months before onset. Ophthalmopathy was separated from stable hyperthyroidism by a 13 V-J signature model, with around 90% sensitivity and approximately 81% specificity obtained in cross-validation and 80%/75% obtained in testing. Most expanded thyroid clonotypes (frequency above 0.001) were also detected in blood, a finding suggesting that blood repertoires may reflect thyroid immune responses. Sample size was not statistically predetermined, and investigators were not blinded to group allocation.

Stable Graves' hyperthyroidism was defined as the absence of progression to ophthalmopathy over 18 months of follow-up. Hyperthyroidism patients were aged 18 to 65 years and newly diagnosed, with disease duration of less than 2 months. The study excluded patients with uncontrolled infections, other autoimmune diseases, pregnancy or lactation. Clinical symptoms, serum thyroxine and TRAb, thyroid ultrasound, and orbital computed tomography formed the basis for the diagnoses. Ficoll-Paque density gradient centrifugation was used to isolate PBMCs from approximately 11 ml of fresh peripheral blood. Total RNA was extracted with Trizol reagent, and quality was checked on an Agilent 2100 Bioanalyzer. This clonotype was detected a few times. Which antigen it targets is not known. The sample holds no much larger clone one base away, and base qualities are not on file. The TCR beta CDR3 regions were amplified from RNA transcripts. For the first round of RT-PCR on the TCR CDR3, the HTBI primer set was used together with the Qiagen OneStep RT-PCR kit. Libraries were constructed in a second round of multiplex PCR, after which size selection and purification were carried out. Sequencing of the libraries was done on an Illumina HiSeq2000 using paired-end 100 bp reads. For the original study's pipeline: SOAPnuke was used to process the raw data, removing reads that contained adapters or uncalled bases, had a mean Phred below 15, or lacked an exact match to the constant primer or identifier. COPE v1.2.5 was used to merge high-quality paired reads, and clonotypes were defined as unique nucleotide sequences. Clonotypes were aligned to IMGT TRBV, TRBD and TRBJ reference segments using MiTCR v1.1. The analysis included only V-J combinations with a frequency above 0.0001, which together covered roughly 99% of the repertoires. The TCS score was defined as F50 (clonal expansion) divided by E x V (chaos), with BLOSUM62-based TCRdist calculated between CDR3 peptides within each V-J. Welch's t-statistics and random forest reduced 450 to 600 V-J features to 13, which were used in a naive Bayes classifier (R e1071). Using fastp trimming at Q25 and MiXCR clonotype assembly, TCRdb reanalyzed the public sequencing data and kept in-frame beta chains. One record per CDR3 amino acid sequence lists the most common genes and DNA. TCRdb's processing, not the authors', yielded these V and J calls. The sample table holds 380,000 or so distinct CDR3 sequences, of which roughly 19% were seen once. About 4% of the sample lies in the top ten.

V trim: 2 bases; J trim: 8 bases; unmatched bases: 9. The cysteine opens and the phenylalanine closes a CDR3 of 16 amino acids. The kept DNA is CDR3 alone, 48 bases in frame from the first base. Looking up the germline V gene yields CDR1 MGHRA and CDR2 YSYEKL. This receptor was identified in a woman aged 18-29 years with Graves' hyperthyroidism. Here the chain combines TRBV4-1 and TRBJ1-6; a stretch of 7 junction bases matches TRBD1. Sequenced input: blood. The DNA sequence follows: TGCGCCAGCAGCCAATACTCCGGGACAGCCGATTCACCCCTCCACTTT. It is translated as CASSQYSGTADSPLHF.